The present entry profiles one T cell receptor beta chain with its context. This record comes from a study of blood T cell repertoires in COVID-19. Study in general: The United States, Italy and Spain provided the acute and convalescent COVID-19 samples. PBMCs, B-cell-depleted T cells, or T cells were the source of the cDNA or gDNA that made up the material.

Only in-frame clones appear in the TCRdb table, and some are missing; sequencing was by immunoSEQ multiplex PCR. Of about 300,000 clones in the sample, approximately 91% are singletons; the top ten hold 4.5% to 6.5%. The TCR originated in a man between 60 and 75 years old who had recovered from COVID-19. Sequencing input: PBMCs or T cells enriched from blood (not recorded which).

The CDR3, as DNA: TGTGCCAGCAGCGTAACCCCCCTAGCGGGCTTAAACAATGAGCAGTTCTTC. It codes for CASSVTPLAGLNNEQFF. The chain employs TRBV9 and TRBJ2-1; 8 bases agree with TRBD2. From germline, CDR1 is SGDLS and CDR2 YYNGEE. V was clipped by 1 base and J by 5 bases; unmatched bases: 11. There are 17 residues in the CDR3.